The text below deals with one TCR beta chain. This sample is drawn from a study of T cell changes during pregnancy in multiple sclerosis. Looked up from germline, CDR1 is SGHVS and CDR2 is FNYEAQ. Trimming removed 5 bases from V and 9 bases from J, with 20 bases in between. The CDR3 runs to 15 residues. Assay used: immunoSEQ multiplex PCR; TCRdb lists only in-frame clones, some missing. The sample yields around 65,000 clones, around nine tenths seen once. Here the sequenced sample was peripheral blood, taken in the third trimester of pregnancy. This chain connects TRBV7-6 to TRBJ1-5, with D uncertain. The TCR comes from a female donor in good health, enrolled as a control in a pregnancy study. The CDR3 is CASSLDSGLTGPQHF. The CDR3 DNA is TGTGCCAGCAGCCTCGACTCTGGCCTAACGGGGCCCCAGCATTTT.